What follows are 27 T cell receptor beta chains derived from one specimen sequenced in a study of blood T cell repertoires in COVID-19. Profiling relied on immunoSEQ multiplex PCR, and the TCRdb table lists in-frame clones only, not all of them. Of around 300,000 clones in the sample, 85% to 90% are singletons; the top ten hold around 9%. The specimen sequenced was PBMCs or T cells enriched from blood (not recorded which). All receptors derive from a woman in her twenties or thirties who had recovered from COVID-19.

V usage is TRBV19 and J usage is TRBJ2-7; TRBD2 might be the D (6 bases). The ends were cut back, 3 bases at V and 2 bases at J, with 8 bases in the middle. The CDR3 sequence is 13 residues long. CDR1 and CDR2 from the germline V gene are LNHDA and SQIVND (reference sequence). The CDR3 here is CASSIGGTYEQYF. CDR3 coding DNA: TGTGCCAGTAGTATCGGCGGGACCTACGAGCAGTACTTC.

The chain employs TRBV9 and TRBJ1-1; 8 nucleotides agree with TRBD1. The CDR3 contains 14 residues. The germline CDR1 and CDR2 sequences are SGDLS and YYNGEE. The V and J ends lost 3 bases and 4 bases, in that order; junction bases with no gene match: 5. The CDR3 nucleotides read TGTGCCAGCAGCGACGGACAGGGCCTCACTGAAGCTTTCTTT. Translation: CASSDGQGLTEAFF.

The CDR3 nucleotides read TGTGCCACTTCATCCGGGGACAGACACACCGGGGAGCTGTTTTTT. Its protein product is CATSSGDRHTGELFF. The V gene is TRBV24-1, the J gene TRBJ2-2; 7 bases fit TRBD1. The CDR3 is made up of 15 amino acids. Germline V gene sequence: CDR1 KGHDR, CDR2 SFDVKD. Trimming at V came to 10 bases and at J to 3 bases, leaving 10 bases not matched to a gene.

The rearrangement joins TRBV4-1 to TRBJ1-5; 7 positions match TRBD1. Germline V gene data show CDR1 as MGHRA and CDR2 as YSYEKL. J gave up 0 bases and V 2 bases, and 16 bases lay outside the gene matches. This CDR3 region has 20 residues. CDR3 protein: CASSQSLRDRQTSSNQPQHF. As DNA, the CDR3 is TGCGCCAGCAGCCAATCGCTTCGGGACAGACAAACCTCTAGCAATCAGCCCCAGCATTTT.

V is TRBV20-1 and J is TRBJ2-7; 14 nucleotides align to TRBD2. V was pared by 3 bases and J by 3 bases, with 16 bases of the junction left unmatched. Germline V gene sequence: CDR1 DFQATT, CDR2 SNEGSKA (reference sequence). The CDR3 length is 19 residues. Here the CDR3 reads CSASRIVGTSGGYVYEQYF. The CDR3 nucleotides read TGCAGTGCTAGTCGGATAGTCGGGACTAGCGGGGGCTACGTCTACGAGCAGTACTTC.

This chain uses TRBV19 with TRBJ1-2; D remains unclear. The germline V gene has CDR1 LNHDA and CDR2 SQIVND (reference sequence). V lost 3 bases to trimming and J lost 4 bases, with 9 bases between them. This CDR3 contains 13 residues. CDR3 sequence reads: CASSIRGRYGYTF. DNA of the CDR3: TGTGCCAGTAGTATCCGGGGTCGCTATGGCTACACCTTC. Full variable domain (outside the CDR3, taken from reference TRBV19 and TRBJ1-2): DGGITQSPKYLFRKEGQNVTLSCEQNLNHDAMYWYRQDPGQGLRLIYYSQIVNDFQKGDIAEGYSVSREKKESFPLTVTSAQKNPTAFYLCASSIRGRYGYTFGSGTRLTVV.

This clone was counted a single time. The chain recombines TRBV7-2 with TRBJ1-2; maybe TRBD1 (5 bases). V was shortened by 2 bases and J by 8 bases, with 21 bases between the two germline ends. The CDR3 totals 16 residues. Germline lookup yields CDR1 SGHTA and CDR2 FQGNSA. CDR3 coding DNA: TGTGCCAGCAGCTTAAGTTGGGGCGGGGCCGAGTCAGGCTACACCTTC. Translation: CASSLSWGGAESGYTF.

This chain uses TRBV11-1 with TRBJ2-1; D is unresolved. V was clipped by 5 bases and J by 2 bases, with 16 bases between them. CDR3 length equals 16 residues. Looked up from germline, CDR1 is SGHAT and CDR2 is FQDESV (reference sequence). In DNA, the CDR3 is TGTGCCAGCAGCCCCCCGCTCATCGGAGCCTACAATGAGCAGTTCTTC. It translates to CASSPPLIGAYNEQFF.

The V gene is TRBV5-1, the J gene TRBJ2-1, with TRBD2 matching 11 bases. Germline-derived CDR1 and CDR2 are SGHRS and YFSETQ. Trimming removed 0 bases from V and 3 bases from J; junction bases left unmatched: 5. The CDR3 length is 17 residues. Written as DNA, the CDR3 is TGCGCCAGCAGCTTGGGACTAGCGGGAACCTTCTACAATGAGCAGTTCTTC. Its translation: CASSLGLAGTFYNEQFF.

The CDR3 spells CASGQGVDSPLHF. The DNA for the CDR3 is TGTGCCAGCGGACAGGGGGTTGATTCACCCCTCCACTTT. The V gene is TRBV18, the J gene TRBJ1-6; 10 bases match TRBD1. Trimming at V came to 8 bases and at J to 8 bases, leaving 3 bases not matched to a gene. This CDR3 region has 13 residues. Germline V gene data show CDR1 as KGHSH and CDR2 as LQKENI.

The CDR3 is CASSQGDRPTGELFF. The DNA of the CDR3 is TGCGCCAGCAGCCAAGGGGACAGACCCACCGGGGAGCTGTTTTTT. The rearrangement links TRBV4-3 to TRBJ2-2, with 7 bases aligning to TRBD1. The CDR3 loop spans 15 amino acids. The germline V gene has CDR1 LGHNA and CDR2 YSLEER. With 1 base clipped from V and 4 bases from J, the junction kept 3 bases outside the gene matches.

The V gene is TRBV30, the J gene TRBJ2-3; TRBD2 aligns across 8 bases. The trim removed 1 base at V and 2 bases at J, leaving 11 bases unmatched. The CDR3 runs 17 residues. Germline V gene data show CDR1 as GTSNPN and CDR2 as SVGIG (reference sequence). The CDR3 nucleotides read TGTGCCTGGAGTGGAGGCGAGAGCGGGAGTGCCACAGATACGCAGTATTTT. Residues: CAWSGGESGSATDTQYF.

The rearrangement joins TRBV7-9 to TRBJ2-7; D might be TRBD2 (5 bases). Germline values: CDR1 SEHNR, CDR2 FQNEAQ (reference sequence). The CDR3 has 19 amino acids. Trimming took 2 bases from V and 4 from J, leaving 27 bases between them. CDR3 sequence: CASSLKYGGLTSSFYEQYF. The CDR3 nucleotides read TGTGCCAGCAGCTTAAAGTACGGCGGACTTACTTCCTCTTTTTACGAGCAGTACTTC.

The genes are TRBV12-5 and TRBJ2-5; D may be TRBD1 (6 bases). Germline V gene lookup returns CDR1 LGHNT and CDR2 FRNRAP. V lost 7 bases to trimming and J lost 4 bases, with 13 bases between them. This CDR3 is built from 13 residues. The CDR3 reads CASAPQGPETQYF. Here the CDR3 DNA reads TGTGCTAGTGCACCACAGGGCCCAGAGACCCAGTACTTC.

This chain joins TRBV4-2 and TRBJ2-3, with a tentative D call TRBD2 (6 bases). This CDR3 has 15 amino acids. Trimming stripped 1 base from V and 3 bases from J, with 11 bases between. Per germline, CDR1 LGHNA and CDR2 YNFKEQ. This CDR3 reads CASSQGGTGTDTQYF. The CDR3 bases are TGTGCCAGCAGCCAAGGCGGGACGGGGACAGATACGCAGTATTTT.

The gene calls are TRBV7-2 and TRBJ2-2; tentative D call: TRBD2 (6 bases). This CDR3 region has 15 residues. Germline-derived CDR1 and CDR2 are SGHTA and FQGNSA. Between the trimmed V and J ends, which lost 5 bases and 5 bases, there was a span of 15 bases. CDR3 in amino acids: CASSPGSGGTGELFF. The CDR3 region has the DNA TGTGCCAGCAGCCCCGGGTCTGGGGGGACCGGGGAGCTGTTTTTT.

This chain uses TRBV5-6 with TRBJ2-7; 7 bases agree with TRBD1. Germline V gene lookup returns CDR1 SGHDT and CDR2 YYEEEE. The CDR3 length is 16 residues. V gave up 2 bases and J gave up 5 bases; unmatched junction bases: 13. In DNA, the CDR3 is TGTGCCAGCAGCTTAGGGGGCGCAGGCCCCGGGAACGAGCAGTACTTC. Translated: CASSLGGAGPGNEQYF.

The CDR3 nucleotides are TGTGCCAGCTCGAACCGGGACAGGGGCTACGAGCAGTACTTC. This sequence encodes CASSNRDRGYEQYF. The V gene is TRBV18, the J gene TRBJ2-7; 10 nucleotides line up with TRBD1. This CDR3 has 14 residues. V gave up 6 bases and J gave up 3 bases; unmatched junction bases: 5. Germline V CDR1 and CDR2: KGHSH, LQKENI.

This sequence joins TRBV18 and TRBJ1-3; D call uncertain. V lost 3 bases and J lost 4, with 7 bases in between. The CDR3 sequence is 13 residues long. The germline CDR1 and CDR2 sequences are KGHSH and LQKENI. The CDR3 DNA follows: TGTGCCAGCTCACCGATAGAAGGAAACACCATATATTTT. Protein: CASSPIEGNTIYF. The entire variable domain, with the rest obtained from reference TRBV18 and TRBJ1-3, is as follows: NAGVMQNPRHLVRRRGQEARLRCSPMKGHSHVYWYRQLPEEGLKFMVYLQKENIIDESGMPKERFSAEFPKEGPSILRIQQVVRGDSAAYFCASSPIEGNTIYFGEGSWLTVV.

The V call is TRBV21-1, the J call TRBJ2-1; TRBD2, the D gene given by the table, was not confirmed from the DNA. TRBV21-1 is deemed a pseudogene. CDR3 length: 17 amino acids. CDR3 nucleotide sequence: TGTGCCAGCAGCGCTTTGCCAAAGCGGGATCAACGTAGTGAGCAGTTCTTC. Protein: CASSALPKRDQRSEQFF.

This clone was seen a handful of times. The J gene is TRBJ2-2, the V gene TRBV28; maybe TRBD1 (6 bases). Germline V gene data show CDR1 as MDHEN and CDR2 as SYDVKM. The CDR3 extends over 15 amino acids. V lost 3 bases and J lost 3, with 11 bases in between. The DNA for the CDR3 is TGTGCCAGCAGTTTTGGGGGCGCGGACACCGGGGAGCTGTTTTTT. This gives the protein CASSFGGADTGELFF. The full variable domain, with the rest looked up from reference TRBV28 and TRBJ2-2, is DVKVTQSSRYLVKRTGEKVFLECVQDMDHENMFWYRQDPGLGLRLIYFSYDVKMKEKGDIPEGYSVSREKKERFSLILESASTNQTSMYLCASSFGGADTGELFFGEGSRLTVL.

This clone has only a few counts. This rearrangement joins TRBV3-1 (or the pseudogene TRBV3-2) to TRBJ1-1; possibly TRBD1 for D (6 bases). V was cut by 0 bases and J by 6 bases, with 8 bases left in between. The germline V gene encodes CDR1 LGHDT and CDR2 YNNKEL (reference sequence). The CDR3 has 13 residues. CDR3 region: CASSQEAGAEAFF. The CDR3, as DNA: TGTGCCAGCAGCCAAGAGGCAGGGGCTGAAGCTTTCTTT.

The rearrangement joins TRBV11-1 to TRBJ2-1, with D possibly being TRBD2 (6 bases). CDR1 and CDR2 (germline): SGHAT, FQDESV (reference sequence). V was cut by 2 bases and J by 0 bases, with 11 bases left in between. The CDR3 loop spans 16 amino acids. CDR3 nucleotide sequence: TGTGCCAGCAGCTTAAGCGTCGGGGGCTCCTACAATGAGCAGTTCTTC. Encoded protein: CASSLSVGGSYNEQFF. Full variable domain (remainder filled in from reference TRBV11-1 and TRBJ2-1): EAEVAQSPRYKITEKSQAVAFWCDPISGHATLYWYRQILGQGPELLVQFQDESVVDDSQLPKDRFSAERLKGVDSTLKIQPAELGDSAMYLCASSLSVGGSYNEQFFGPGTRLTVL.

This clone was counted once. The chain combines TRBV19 with TRBJ1-2; 7 bases fit TRBD1. The CDR3 loop spans 16 amino acids. Germline CDR1 and CDR2: LNHDA and SQIVND (reference sequence). V shed 6 bases, J shed 0 bases, and the junction held 10 bases outside the gene matches. The CDR3 DNA reads as TGTGCCAGTAGCATCAACCGGGACAGAACTAACTATGGCTACACCTTC. This gives the protein CASSINRDRTNYGYTF.

The chain has TRBV19 and TRBJ1-1; TRBD1 matches at 8 bases. The germline V gene has CDR1 LNHDA and CDR2 SQIVND (reference sequence). The V gene end was trimmed by 2 bases and the J gene end by 8 bases; junction bases not matched to a gene: 4. This CDR3 is 13 amino acids long. CDR3 bases: TGTGCCAGTAGTATAAAGGACAGGGCAGAAGCTTTCTTT. It codes for CASSIKDRAEAFF.

The CDR3 spells CSVGGQADYGYTF. The CDR3 DNA reads as TGCAGCGTGGGGGGACAGGCCGACTATGGCTACACCTTC. The genes are TRBV29-1 and TRBJ1-2, with 8 positions matching TRBD1. J was trimmed by 3 bases and V by 6 bases; bases with no gene match: 6. Germline-derived CDR1 and CDR2 are SQVTM and ANQGSEA. The CDR3 consists of 13 residues.

The genes are TRBV4-2 and TRBJ2-3; 7 positions agree with TRBD1. The CDR3 spans 14 residues. Germline assignment: CDR1 LGHNA and CDR2 YNFKEQ. V gave up 2 bases and J gave up 3 bases; unmatched junction bases: 2. The CDR3 nucleotides read TGTGCCAGCAGCCAACGACAGGGAACAGATACGCAGTATTTT. Translation gives CASSQRQGTDTQYF.